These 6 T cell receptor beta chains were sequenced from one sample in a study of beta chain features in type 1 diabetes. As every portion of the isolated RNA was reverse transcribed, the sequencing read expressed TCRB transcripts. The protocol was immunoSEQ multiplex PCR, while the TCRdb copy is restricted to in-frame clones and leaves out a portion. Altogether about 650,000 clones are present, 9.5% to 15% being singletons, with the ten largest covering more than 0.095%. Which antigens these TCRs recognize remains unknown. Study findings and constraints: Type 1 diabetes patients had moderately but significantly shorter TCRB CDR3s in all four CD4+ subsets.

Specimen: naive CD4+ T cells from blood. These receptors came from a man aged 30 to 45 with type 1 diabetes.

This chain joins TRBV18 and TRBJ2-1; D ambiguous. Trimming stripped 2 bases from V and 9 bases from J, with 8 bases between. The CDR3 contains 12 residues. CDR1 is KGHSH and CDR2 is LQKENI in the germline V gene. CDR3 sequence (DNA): TGTGCCAGCTCACCAGGGAAGGGTGAGCAGTTCTTC. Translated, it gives CASSPGKGEQFF.

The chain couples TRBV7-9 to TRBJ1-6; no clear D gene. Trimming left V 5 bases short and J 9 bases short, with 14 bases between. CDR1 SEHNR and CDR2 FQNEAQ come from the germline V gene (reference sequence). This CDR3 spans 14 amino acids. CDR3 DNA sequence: TGTGCCAGCAGCGCACAGCCGGGGAGTTCACCCCTCCACTTT. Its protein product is CASSAQPGSSPLHF.

The CDR3 DNA follows: TGCGCCAGCAGCCAGGGGCGAGGGGGCGAGCAGTACTTC. Amino acids: CASSQGRGGEQYF. The chain has TRBV4-3 and TRBJ2-7; tentatively, D is TRBD1 (6 bases). This CDR3 comprises 13 residues. V was shortened by 3 bases and J by 6 bases, with 12 bases between the two germline ends. Per the germline V gene, CDR1 is LGHNA and CDR2 is YSLEER.

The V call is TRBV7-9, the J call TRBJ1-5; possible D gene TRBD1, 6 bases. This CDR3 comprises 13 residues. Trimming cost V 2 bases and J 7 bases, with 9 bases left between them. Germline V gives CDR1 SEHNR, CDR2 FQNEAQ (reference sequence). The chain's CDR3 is CASSLLQGQPQHF. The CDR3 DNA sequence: TGTGCCAGCAGCTTATTACAGGGCCAGCCCCAGCATTTT.

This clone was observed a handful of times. Here the CDR3 reads CASILSPYYLNQPQHF. As DNA, the CDR3 is TGTGCCAGCATTTTAAGCCCCTACTATCTCAATCAGCCCCAGCATTTT. V gene TRBV7-8 combines with J gene TRBJ1-5; no clear D. The CDR3 sequence is 16 residues long. The V gene lost 7 bases and the J gene lost 3 bases, with 19 bases spanning the gap. The germline V gene has CDR1 SGHVS and CDR2 FQNEAQ.

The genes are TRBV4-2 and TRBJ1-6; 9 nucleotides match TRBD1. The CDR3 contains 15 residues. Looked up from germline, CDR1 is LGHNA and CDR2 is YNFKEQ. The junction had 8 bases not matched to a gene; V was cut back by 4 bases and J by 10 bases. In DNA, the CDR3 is TGTGCCAGCAGCCTTTTCGACAGGGGGGACTCACCCCTCCACTTT. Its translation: CASSLFDRGDSPLHF.